The 29 T cell receptor beta chains below all came from one sample that was sequenced in a study of T cells in localized non-small cell lung cancer. Data came from immunoSEQ multiplex PCR; TCRdb stores just in-frame clones and leaves some out. The sample lists several thousand clones; roughly 23% were seen once. The sample was lung tumor tissue, taken before any cancer treatment. The receptors were gathered from a man aged 40 to 75 with stage III squamous cell lung carcinoma.

This clone was observed a single time. The chain uses TRBV19 and TRBJ1-1, with 9 positions matching TRBD1. The CDR3 runs 15 residues. CDR1 and CDR2 (germline): LNHDA, SQIVND (reference sequence). Trimming at V came to 3 bases and at J to 3 bases, leaving 5 bases not matched to a gene. The CDR3 protein is CASSIRRDRDTEAFF. In nucleotides, the CDR3 is TGTGCCAGTAGTATCCGTAGGGACAGGGACACTGAAGCTTTCTTT.

This clone appeared a few times. The chain uses TRBV11-3 and TRBJ2-3; D is perhaps TRBD1 (5 bases). In germline, CDR1 is SGHNT, CDR2 YENEEA. V was pared by 7 bases and J by 0 bases, with 14 bases between. CDR3 size: 15 residues. The CDR3 loop is CASMGLGASTDTQYF. Here the CDR3 DNA reads TGTGCCAGCATGGGGCTAGGGGCTAGCACAGATACGCAGTATTTT.

This clone was counted only a few times. This sequence joins TRBV9 and TRBJ2-1, with TRBD1 matching 11 bases. Germline-derived CDR1 and CDR2 are SGDLS and YYNGEE. The CDR3 runs 15 residues. The junction had 7 bases not matched to a gene; V was cut back by 4 bases and J by 7 bases. CDR3 coding DNA: TGTGCCAGCAGCTCCCCGGACAGGGGGCCGAATGAGCAGTTCTTC. Amino acids: CASSSPDRGPNEQFF.

CDR3 loop: CASSRARGNTEAFF. CDR3 bases: TGTGCCAGCTCACGGGCCAGGGGAAACACTGAAGCTTTCTTT. This chain links TRBV18 with TRBJ1-1, with D tentatively TRBD1 (6 bases). The V gene lost 4 bases and the J gene lost 2 bases, with 11 bases spanning the gap. The V gene's germline CDR1 is KGHSH and CDR2 LQKENI. The CDR3 spans 14 residues.

This clone showed up just a few times. The V call is TRBV6-8, the J call TRBJ1-2; D ambiguous. The V end lost 6 bases, the J end lost 3 bases, and 11 bases lay between the germline ends. From germline, CDR1 is MNHGY and CDR2 SAAAGT. This CDR3 is 13 amino acids long. The CDR3 protein is CASSVDIYYGYTF. The CDR3 nucleotides are TGTGCCAGCAGCGTCGACATTTACTATGGCTACACCTTC.

This chain links TRBV9 with TRBJ2-1, with a possible D match to TRBD2 (5 bases). V lost 0 bases, J lost 12 bases, and 13 bases lay in between. The CDR3 has 13 amino acids. The germline CDR1 and CDR2 sequences are SGDLS and YYNGEE. The CDR3 region has the DNA TGTGCCAGCAGCGTAGACGAGGGAATGGTGCAGTTCTTC. It translates to CASSVDEGMVQFF.

This clone was found a few times. V and J are TRBV6-8 and TRBJ2-3; possibly TRBD1 for D (5 bases). Looked up from germline, CDR1 is MNHGY and CDR2 is SAAAGT. V was clipped by 9 bases and J by 5 bases, with 18 bases between them. The CDR3 extends over 14 amino acids. CDR3 amino acids: CASYPSGAGDTQYF. The DNA for the CDR3 is TGTGCCAGTTACCCCTCTGGGGCAGGAGATACGCAGTATTTT.

This clone was counted between two and nine times. The gene calls are TRBV11-3 and TRBJ1-6; D remains ambiguous. CDR3 length: 14 residues. V dropped 1 base and J dropped 6 bases, with 7 bases sitting between them. CDR1 and CDR2 (germline): SGHNT, YENEEA. CDR3 sequence reads: CASSLVGLNSPLHF. The CDR3 coding sequence is TGTGCCAGCAGCTTAGTTGGTCTTAATTCACCCCTCCACTTT.

This clone was seen a few times. The rearrangement links TRBV9 to TRBJ1-4; D not certain. Trimming took off 9 bases at V and 0 bases at J, with 9 bases between the two ends. Germline CDR1 is SGDLS and CDR2 is YYNGEE. The CDR3 is made up of 13 amino acids. CDR3 protein: CATQMTTNEKLFF. CDR3 in DNA: TGTGCCACCCAGATGACAACTAATGAAAAACTGTTTTTT.

CDR3 amino acids: CASSPQGNGNQPQHF. In DNA form, the CDR3 reads TGTGCCAGCTCACCACAAGGGAACGGCAATCAGCCCCAGCATTTT. J is TRBJ1-5 and V is TRBV18; no clear D. V gave up 1 base and J gave up 2 bases, with 9 bases separating them. CDR1 and CDR2 (germline): KGHSH, LQKENI. The CDR3 totals 15 residues.

The CDR3 sequence is CASSQGGGETQYF. CDR3 bases: TGTGCCAGCAGTCAGGGTGGGGGAGAGACCCAGTACTTC. V is TRBV28 and J is TRBJ2-5; the D gene could be TRBD1 or TRBD2 (5 bases each). The germline V and J ends were trimmed by 5 bases and 4 bases, with 11 bases remaining between them. Germline loops: CDR1 MDHEN, CDR2 SYDVKM. CDR3 length: 13 amino acids.

This clone is medium-sized (0.01 to 0.1%). The rearrangement links TRBV9 to TRBJ2-2; D is unclear. CDR3 length equals 15 residues. Trimming left V 0 bases short and J 5 bases short, with 11 bases between. In germline, CDR1 is SGDLS, CDR2 YYNGEE. The CDR3 here is CASSVDGRATGELFF. In nucleotides, the CDR3 is TGTGCCAGCAGCGTAGATGGCAGAGCTACCGGGGAGCTGTTTTTT.

This clone occurred a few times. This chain links TRBV7-4 with TRBJ2-7; TRBD2 is a possible D gene (6 bases). The germline V gene encodes CDR1 SGHVT and CDR2 SQSDAQ. V dropped 5 bases and J dropped 0 bases, with 8 bases sitting between them. The CDR3 contains 13 residues. CDR3 nucleotide sequence: TGTGCCAGCAGCACGGGACTCTCCTACGAGCAGTACTTC. It yields the protein CASSTGLSYEQYF.

A few counts support this clone. V gene TRBV11-3 combines with J gene TRBJ1-5; D is undetermined. The CDR3 consists of 16 residues. The germline V and J ends were trimmed by 5 bases and 5 bases, with 19 bases remaining between them. Germline assignment: CDR1 SGHNT and CDR2 YENEEA. CDR3 bases: TGTGCCAGCAGCCGGTCGGGTCGGGGAATAGATCAGCCCCAGCATTTT. Protein sequence: CASSRSGRGIDQPQHF.

The sample holds a few counts of this clone. This chain joins TRBV11-3 and TRBJ2-5; 9 nucleotides align to TRBD2. V trimming: 4 bases; J trimming: 2 bases; junction bases outside the gene matches: 5. Germline V gene lookup returns CDR1 SGHNT and CDR2 YENEEA. The CDR3 is 15 amino acids. The CDR3, as DNA: TGTGCCAGCAGCTCCTTAGCGGGGGATCAAGAGACCCAGTACTTC. Translation gives CASSSLAGDQETQYF.

This clone was detected a few times. The chain employs TRBV6-8 and TRBJ2-2, with D unresolved. The CDR3 is made up of 13 amino acids. Germline CDR1 reads MNHGY; CDR2 reads SAAAGT. The V and J ends lost 8 bases and 6 bases respectively, with 13 bases between them. In DNA, the CDR3 is TGTGCCAGCGCCAATGCCGGACCCGGGGAGCTGTTTTTT. Amino acid sequence: CASANAGPGELFF.

The sample holds a few counts of this clone. The rearrangement uses TRBV6-8 and TRBJ1-1; D is undetermined. CDR3 length: 14 amino acids. Trimming took off 6 bases at V and 2 bases at J, with 13 bases between the two ends. Germline values: CDR1 MNHGY, CDR2 SAAAGT. Written as DNA, the CDR3 is TGTGCCAGCAGCCTCAGACCGGAAAACACTGAAGCTTTCTTT. Translated: CASSLRPENTEAFF.

CDR3 DNA: TGTGCCAGCAGCTTGACAGGCCTAGGGGGCGGGGAGCTGTTTTTT. This gives the protein CASSLTGLGGGELFF. This chain joins TRBV11-3 and TRBJ2-2; D may be TRBD1 (6 bases). CDR1 SGHNT and CDR2 YENEEA come from the germline V gene. The CDR3 runs to 15 residues. Trimming cost V 3 bases and J 7 bases, with 15 bases left between them.

The chain is built from TRBV6-8 and TRBJ2-7, with D perhaps TRBD1 or TRBD2 (5 bases each). The CDR3 is made up of 14 amino acids. Looked up from germline, CDR1 is MNHGY and CDR2 is SAAAGT. V lost 7 bases and J lost 2, with 15 bases in between. The CDR3 region has the DNA TGTGCCAGCATCGTCGGGGCGGCTCCCTACGAGCAGTACTTC. As protein: CASIVGAAPYEQYF.

J is TRBJ2-7 and V is TRBV28, with 7 nucleotides matching TRBD2. The CDR3 runs to 16 residues. The germline V gene encodes CDR1 MDHEN and CDR2 SYDVKM. V lost 3 bases and J lost 1; bases outside the gene matches: 9. The CDR3 region has the DNA TGTGCCAGCAGTTTCATTATAGCGGGCGCATCCTACGAGCAGTACTTC. This codes for CASSFIIAGASYEQYF.

The genes are TRBV30 and TRBJ1-5; weak D call: TRBD1 (6 bases). The CDR3 has 14 residues. The germline CDR1 and CDR2 sequences are GTSNPN and SVGIG (reference sequence). Trimming took 5 bases from V and 2 from J, leaving 13 bases between them. CDR3 sequence: CAWSQKGGNQPQHF. The CDR3 DNA sequence: TGTGCCTGGTCCCAAAAGGGGGGCAATCAGCCCCAGCATTTT.

The chain recombines TRBV11-3 with TRBJ1-1; 9 nucleotides agree with TRBD1. CDR1 and CDR2 (germline): SGHNT, YENEEA. The CDR3 totals 16 residues. V gave up 2 bases and J gave up 5 bases; unmatched junction bases: 9. The CDR3 bases are TGTGCCAGCAGCTTACGCCCGGGACAGGGAAGAACTGAAGCTTTCTTT. Encoded protein: CASSLRPGQGRTEAFF.

V is TRBV28 and J is TRBJ1-5, with 7 bases fitting TRBD1. Looked up from germline, CDR1 is MDHEN and CDR2 is SYDVKM. With V trimmed by 3 bases and J by 4 bases, 6 bases remained unmatched. This CDR3 is built from 15 residues. DNA of the CDR3: TGTGCCAGCAGTTTTTGGAGACAGGGAAATCAGCCCCAGCATTTT. Protein product: CASSFWRQGNQPQHF. The whole variable domain, filled in from reference TRBV28 and TRBJ1-5, reads DVKVTQSSRYLVKRTGEKVFLECVQDMDHENMFWYRQDPGLGLRLIYFSYDVKMKEKGDIPEGYSVSREKKERFSLILESASTNQTSMYLCASSFWRQGNQPQHFGDGTRLSIL.

The J gene is TRBJ2-5, the V gene TRBV28, with unresolved D. Between the trimmed V and J ends, which lost 1 base and 1 base, there was a span of 13 bases. CDR1 is MDHEN, CDR2 SYDVKM, per germline. The CDR3 sequence is 16 residues long. CDR3 loop: CASSLSAVPSQETQYF. CDR3 DNA: TGTGCCAGCAGTTTATCGGCGGTCCCAAGCCAAGAGACCCAGTACTTC.

In this sample, this clone turned up a few times. This chain links TRBV28 with TRBJ1-1, with D unclear. Trimming removed 6 bases from V and 3 bases from J, with 17 bases in between. This CDR3 is 15 amino acids long. Germline CDR1 MDHEN, CDR2 SYDVKM. In nucleotides, the CDR3 is TGTGCCAGCAGCTCTACACTGGGGTTGGACACTGAAGCTTTCTTT. It translates to CASSSTLGLDTEAFF.

This clone has a handful of counts. V usage is TRBV28 and J usage is TRBJ1-1, with D unresolved. The germline V and J ends were trimmed by 3 bases and 0 bases, with 8 bases remaining between them. This CDR3 has 14 amino acids. In germline, CDR1 is MDHEN, CDR2 SYDVKM. The CDR3: CASSFPRVNTEAFF. The DNA for the CDR3 is TGTGCCAGCAGTTTTCCCCGGGTGAACACTGAAGCTTTCTTT.

The chain uses TRBV30 and TRBJ2-7; 9 nucleotides align to TRBD1. Germline CDR1 is GTSNPN and CDR2 is SVGIG (reference sequence). With 5 bases clipped from V and 5 bases from J, the junction kept 10 bases outside the gene matches. The CDR3 covers 14 residues. The CDR3 coding sequence is TGTGCCTGGGACCTGGGACAGGGTATCCACGAGCAGTACTTC. Translation gives CAWDLGQGIHEQYF. Variable domain in full (rest from reference TRBV30 and TRBJ2-7): SQTIHQWPATLVQPVGSPLSLECTVEGTSNPNLYWYRQAAGRGLQLLFYSVGIGQISSEVPQNLSASRPQDRQFILSSKKLLLSDSGFYLCAWDLGQGIHEQYFGPGTRLTVT.

Note on this clone: Its ends do not fully match the called genes, so a read error is possible. V and J are TRBV19 and TRBJ2-1; D is ambiguous. In germline, CDR1 is LNHDA, CDR2 SQIVND (reference sequence). The CDR3 loop spans 16 amino acids. The CDR3 here is CASRIGWWSSYNEQFF. As DNA, the CDR3 is TGTGCCAGTAGAATAGGGTGGTGGAGCTCCTACAATGAGCAGTTCTTC.

In its sample, this clone was seen a few times. The chain uses TRBV18 and TRBJ2-1; TRBD2 aligns across 8 bases. In germline, CDR1 is KGHSH, CDR2 LQKENI. This CDR3 comprises 15 residues. The V gene end was trimmed by 0 bases and the J gene end by 5 bases; junction bases not matched to a gene: 3. DNA of the CDR3: TGTGCCAGCTCACCACCGAGCGGGGGCCACAATGAGCAGTTCTTC. Its protein is CASSPPSGGHNEQFF.